This T cell receptor beta chain appears in the sequencing data of a study of identical twins. Study observations and caveats: Cross-sectional statistical analysis, not tracking of the same donors, underpinned the conclusions. With abundant cord blood beta clonotypes, insertions were fewer; memory repertoires showed no such pattern.

About this clonotype: Its specificity is unknown.

Each CDR3 protein gets one entry after TCRdb re-called the 5' RACE reads with MiXCR. The table has fewer than 350,000 distinct CDR3 sequences, about 8% seen once; the top ten hold around 2.1%. The data were also submitted as part of a second study, on yellow fever vaccine responses in identical twins.

The sequence came from a woman under 30 in good health. The specimen sequenced was memory (CD45RO+) T cells sorted from blood.

The CDR3 loop reads CSAARSETQYF. CDR3 in DNA: TGCAGTGCTGCTAGGAGTGAGACCCAGTACTTC. The V gene is TRBV20-1, the J gene TRBJ2-5; D remains ambiguous. Germline assignment: CDR1 DFQATT and CDR2 SNEGSKA (reference sequence). CDR3 length: 11 residues. With 5 bases removed from V and 5 bases from J, the gap between germline ends came to 9 bases.